This T cell receptor beta chain was sequenced in a study of blood T cells in healthy people across ages. This clonotype was seen more than once but under ten times. The antigen is unknown. Study-wide results and caveats: Diversity of TCR beta per million T cells declined in a roughly linear way with age. Diversity figures based on one million T cells were deemed too low.

The CDR3 sequence is 15 residues long. The V segment lost 6 bases and the J segment 2 bases; nucleotides outside the gene matches: 10. The use of a sample-barcoded 5' primer and a J-beta primer mix characterized a second PCR of about 6 to 12 cycles. The template-switch adaptor, which had 12 random nucleotides, put a tag on each cDNA molecule. Per-sample output comprised a minimum of 2.5 million paired-end reads containing CDR3. MiXCR was run by TCRdb on the 5' RACE reads, yielding one entry per CDR3 protein. The sample records over 1.5 million distinct CDR3 sequences, approximately 50% being singletons.

This chain uses TRBV12-3 or TRBV12-4 with TRBJ2-7; 7 nucleotides match TRBD2. The receptor's source is a woman aged 40-49 years in good health. Sequenced material: blood. The CDR3 protein is CASRAARGRAYEQYF. In DNA form, the CDR3 reads TGTGCCAGCAGGGCCGCGCGGGGGAGAGCCTACGAGCAGTACTTC.